These 17 T cell receptor beta chains were sequenced from one sample in a study of T cell responses to AZD1222 COVID-19 vaccine. Only in-frame clones appear in the TCRdb table, and some are missing; sequencing was by immunoSEQ multiplex PCR. The table lists some 110,000 clones, around 87% of them singletons. The source material was peripheral blood, sampled on day 0 of AZD1222 vaccination. All receptors derive from an adult in good health.

The rearrangement uses TRBV6-5 and TRBJ1-1; D is possibly TRBD1 (5 bases). Deletions cut 10 bases from V and 0 bases from J, with 12 bases between. This CDR3 has 13 residues. Germline CDR1 and CDR2: MNHEY and SVGAGI. The CDR3 reads CATHPTVNTEAFF. The CDR3 DNA reads TGTGCCACCCACCCGACAGTGAACACTGAAGCTTTCTTT.

The chain couples TRBV2 to TRBJ1-6; a weak D match, TRBD1 (5 bases). With 7 bases removed from V and 1 base from J, the gap between germline ends came to 17 bases. Germline V gene lookup returns CDR1 SNHLY and CDR2 FYNNEI. CDR3 length equals 17 residues. CDR3 residues: CASTIGGSGSYNSPLHF. Written as DNA, the CDR3 is TGTGCCAGCACAATCGGGGGAAGCGGGTCCTATAATTCACCCCTCCACTTT.

V and J are TRBV28 and TRBJ2-1; 13 bases align to TRBD2. J was trimmed by 4 bases and V by 7 bases; bases with no gene match: 4. Germline V gene lookup returns CDR1 MDHEN and CDR2 SYDVKM. The CDR3 consists of 15 residues. CDR3 DNA: TGTGCCAGCACTAAGACTAGCGGGGGGTACAATGAGCAGTTCTTC. Protein sequence: CASTKTSGGYNEQFF.

The genes are TRBV11-2 and TRBJ1-5, with D unresolved. The length of the CDR3 is 13 residues. Germline assignment: CDR1 SGHAT and CDR2 FQNNGV. The ends were cut back, 0 bases at V and 5 bases at J, with 5 bases in the middle. The CDR3 is CASSLDRDQPQHF. The CDR3 DNA reads TGTGCCAGCAGCTTAGATAGGGATCAGCCCCAGCATTTT.

This chain joins TRBV27 and TRBJ2-1, with D possibly being TRBD1 or TRBD2 (6 bases each). The CDR3 covers 16 residues. The V gene lost 4 bases and the J gene lost 9 bases, with 22 bases spanning the gap. CDR1 is MNHEY, CDR2 SMNVEV, per germline (reference sequence). This CDR3 reads CASSSSRLEGVGEQFF. CDR3 nucleotide sequence: TGTGCCAGCAGTTCCTCCCGACTAGAGGGGGTTGGTGAGCAGTTCTTC.

The chain employs TRBV6-2 or TRBV6-3 and TRBJ1-2, with 8 bases that match TRBD1. Germline assignment: CDR1 MNHEY and CDR2 SVGEGT. The V gene end was trimmed by 0 bases and the J gene end by 5 bases; junction bases not matched to a gene: 11. The CDR3 has 17 amino acids. For the CDR3, the DNA is TGTGCCAGCAGTTACTCGAAATCCCCGGGACAGGCGTATGGCTACACCTTC. Translating gives CASSYSKSPGQAYGYTF.

This sequence joins TRBV28 and TRBJ2-1, with D possibly TRBD2 on 5 matching bases. Germline CDR1 and CDR2: MDHEN and SYDVKM. The CDR3 totals 14 residues. The germline V and J ends were trimmed by 5 bases and 3 bases, with 11 bases remaining between them. CDR3 loop: CASSHRGLYNEQFF. Here the CDR3 DNA reads TGTGCCAGCAGTCACCGAGGGCTCTACAATGAGCAGTTCTTC.

The gene calls are TRBV7-2 and TRBJ1-2, with a weak D call TRBD1 (5 bases). The germline V gene encodes CDR1 SGHTA and CDR2 FQGNSA. V lost 1 base, J lost 7 bases, and 13 bases lay in between. The CDR3 totals 14 residues. CDR3 nucleotide sequence: TGTGCCAGCAGCTTAGATATTAGGGGCGGTGGCTACACCTTC. It codes for CASSLDIRGGGYTF.

The genes are TRBV28 and TRBJ1-2; TRBD1 is a possible D gene (5 bases). Germline-derived CDR1 and CDR2 are MDHEN and SYDVKM. Between the trimmed V and J ends, which lost 6 bases and 6 bases, there was a span of 20 bases. The CDR3 covers 15 residues. The chain's CDR3 is CASRSPGHPAHGYTF. The CDR3 DNA follows: TGTGCCAGCAGATCGCCTGGACACCCCGCCCATGGCTACACCTTC.

The chain is built from TRBV30 and TRBJ1-5, with a weak D call TRBD1 (5 bases). Germline CDR1 reads GTSNPN; CDR2 reads SVGIG (reference sequence). Trimming shortened V by 2 bases and J by 4 bases, and 9 bases separated the two germline ends. The CDR3 is made up of 13 amino acids. This CDR3 is CAWSNRGNQPQHF. The DNA for the CDR3 is TGTGCCTGGAGTAATAGGGGAAATCAGCCCCAGCATTTT.

This clone appeared once. The rearrangement links TRBV28 to TRBJ1-5, with D perhaps TRBD1 (6 bases). Germline values: CDR1 MDHEN, CDR2 SYDVKM. Trimming left V 4 bases short and J 2 bases short, with 9 bases between. CDR3 length: 14 amino acids. CDR3 DNA: TGTGCCAGCAGTTGGACAGTAGGCAATCAGCCCCAGCATTTT. It translates to CASSWTVGNQPQHF.

The chain has TRBV2 and TRBJ2-6; unclear D gene. Trimming shortened V by 2 bases and J by 5 bases, and 10 bases separated the two germline ends. The CDR3 sequence is 15 residues long. Germline V CDR1 and CDR2: SNHLY, FYNNEI. CDR3 nucleotide sequence: TGTGCCAGCAGTGAAAGGGCAGCGTGGGCCAACGTCCTGACTTTC. Translating it yields CASSERAAWANVLTF. Complete variable domain (other parts from reference TRBV2 and TRBJ2-6): EPEVTQTPSHQVTQMGQEVILRCVPISNHLYFYWYRQILGQKVEFLVSFYNNEISEKSEIFDDQFSVERPDGSNFTLKIRSTKLEDSAMYFCASSERAAWANVLTFGAGSRLTVL.

The chain recombines TRBV6-2 or TRBV6-3 with TRBJ1-2, with D uncertain. This CDR3 contains 13 residues. The germline V gene has CDR1 MNHEY and CDR2 SVGEGT. Trimming stripped 6 bases from V and 8 bases from J, with 16 bases between. The CDR3 DNA follows: TGTGCCAGCAGCCTGAGTCGGCAGGCAGGCTACACCTTC. It specifies CASSLSRQAGYTF.

By proportion, this clone is medium-sized. J is TRBJ2-3 and V is TRBV7-9; 8 positions agree with TRBD1. The CDR3 is 15 amino acids. Germline V gene lookup returns CDR1 SEHNR and CDR2 FQNEAQ (reference sequence). V shed 4 bases, J shed 3 bases, and the junction held 6 bases outside the gene matches. The DNA of the CDR3 is TGTGCCAGCAGCTCCCTACAGGGGGTAACAGATACGCAGTATTTT. Protein: CASSSLQGVTDTQYF.

V is TRBV20-1 and J is TRBJ1-1, with unresolved D. Germline CDR1 and CDR2: DFQATT and SNEGSKA (reference sequence). This CDR3 has 11 residues. V lost 6 bases and J 1 base, leaving 6 bases between the germline ends. In DNA form, the CDR3 reads TGCAGTGCCACGTGGAACACTGAAGCTTTCTTT. Its protein product is CSATWNTEAFF.

This sequence joins TRBV10-1 and TRBJ1-6; perhaps TRBD1 as D (5 bases). This CDR3 has 23 residues. Trimming took 5 bases from V and 1 from J, leaving 33 bases between them. The germline V gene has CDR1 WNHNN and CDR2 SYGVQD (reference sequence). CDR3 loop: CASSSVPPLRDPETRSYNSPLHF. Here the CDR3 DNA reads TGCGCCAGCAGTTCAGTCCCGCCGCTCCGGGACCCCGAAACGCGGTCCTATAATTCACCCCTCCACTTT.

CDR3 DNA: TGTGCCAGTAGCCAGAGGAGGGCAGGGGCGAACACTGAAGCTTTCTTT. This sequence encodes CASSQRRAGANTEAFF. The chain links TRBV19 to TRBJ1-1; a possible D gene is TRBD1 (6 bases). V was shortened by 6 bases and J by 1 base, with 18 bases between the two germline ends. This CDR3 has 16 amino acids. CDR1 and CDR2 (germline): LNHDA, SQIVND (reference sequence).